The 24 T cell receptor beta chains reported below all come from one sample, sequenced in a study of identical twins. TCRdb fed the 5' RACE reads into MiXCR, producing one record per CDR3 protein. The sample has roughly 570,000 distinct CDR3 sequences; just under 10% are singletons. These same records also appear under a second study, on yellow fever vaccine responses in identical twins.

What was sequenced was PBMCs. These receptor sequences come from a woman aged 18-35 years in good health.

This clonotype turned up a few times. The genes are TRBV27 and TRBJ1-2, with D hard to call. Germline loops: CDR1 MNHEY, CDR2 SMNVEV (reference sequence). V lost 0 bases and J 0 bases, leaving 2 bases between the germline ends. This CDR3 contains 13 residues. The CDR3 nucleotides are TGTGCCAGCAGTTTATCCACTAACTATGGCTACACCTTC. It is translated as CASSLSTNYGYTF.

This chain links TRBV12-3 or TRBV12-4 with TRBJ2-7; 8 bases agree with TRBD2. Trimming cost V 6 bases and J 0 bases; bases outside gene matches: 10. This CDR3 contains 16 residues. The CDR3 bases are TGTGCCAGCAGACCGGGGGGGGGCCTTAGCTCCTACGAGCAGTACTTC. As protein: CASRPGGGLSSYEQYF.

There are many counts of this clonotype. The chain recombines TRBV6-5 with TRBJ1-2; possible D gene TRBD1, 6 bases. Trimming left V 2 bases short and J 5 bases short, with 12 bases between. Looked up from germline, CDR1 is MNHEY and CDR2 is SVGAGI. CDR3 length equals 14 residues. CDR3 in amino acids: CASSYQQQGYGYTF. Written as DNA, the CDR3 is TGTGCCAGCAGTTACCAGCAACAGGGATATGGCTACACCTTC.

The chain employs TRBV5-1 and TRBJ2-7, with TRBD2 matching 9 bases. With V trimmed by 0 bases and J by 4 bases, 5 bases remained unmatched. CDR3 length equals 15 residues. Germline CDR1 is SGHRS and CDR2 is YFSETQ. Written as DNA, the CDR3 is TGCGCCAGCAGCTTGGTAGCGGGGGTCGAATACGAGCAGTACTTC. Amino acids: CASSLVAGVEYEQYF.

V is TRBV2 and J is TRBJ2-7; D uncertain. Germline V gene data show CDR1 as SNHLY and CDR2 as FYNNEI. The CDR3 loop spans 12 amino acids. Trimming removed 4 bases at V and 0 bases at J, with 4 bases between. Here the CDR3 reads CASSAHSYEQYF. The CDR3 region has the DNA TGTGCCAGCAGTGCCCACTCCTACGAGCAGTACTTC.

This sequence joins TRBV18 and TRBJ2-1; D possibly corresponds to TRBD2 (5 bases). Between the trimmed V and J ends, which lost 3 bases and 8 bases, there was a span of 14 bases. This CDR3 has 14 amino acids. The germline V gene encodes CDR1 KGHSH and CDR2 LQKENI. The CDR3, as DNA: TGTGCCAGCTCACCTGATACTAGGGTCTATGAGCAGTTCTTC. This sequence encodes CASSPDTRVYEQFF.

This clonotype was detected only a few times. The chain uses TRBV6-1 and TRBJ1-1; no firm D call. The CDR3 has 13 residues. Trimming left V 2 bases short and J 4 bases short, with 8 bases between. The germline CDR1 and CDR2 sequences are MNHNS and SASEGT. The CDR3 reads CASSESYGTEAFF. For the CDR3, the DNA is TGTGCCAGCAGTGAATCCTACGGCACTGAAGCTTTCTTT.

This chain joins TRBV18 and TRBJ2-5, with no clear D. Germline CDR1 KGHSH, CDR2 LQKENI. Trimming removed 7 bases from V and 0 bases from J, with 3 bases in between. This CDR3 contains 11 residues. CDR3 coding DNA: TGTGCCAGCTTGTACCAAGAGACCCAGTACTTC. The encoded protein is CASLYQETQYF. Based on the CDR3 plus reference TRBV18 and TRBJ2-5, the full variable domain is NAGVMQNPRHLVRRRGQEARLRCSPMKGHSHVYWYRQLPEEGLKFMVYLQKENIIDESGMPKERFSAEFPKEGPSILRIQQVVRGDSAAYFCASLYQETQYFGPGTRLLVL.

This clonotype was counted between two and nine times. V and J are TRBV5-6 and TRBJ2-7; 7 nucleotides match TRBD2. The trim removed 4 bases at V and 2 bases at J, leaving 9 bases unmatched. The germline V gene has CDR1 SGHDT and CDR2 YYEEEE. The CDR3 is made up of 15 amino acids. As DNA, the CDR3 is TGTGCCAGCAGCCGGCTAGCGGAAAGCCCCTACGAGCAGTACTTC. It is translated as CASSRLAESPYEQYF. Together with reference TRBV5-6 and TRBJ2-7, the CDR3 gives the full variable domain: DAGVTQSPTHLIKTRGQQVTLRCSPKSGHDTVSWYQQALGQGPQFIFQYYEEEERQRGNFPDRFSGHQFPNYSSELNVNALLLGDSALYLCASSRLAESPYEQYFGPGTRLTVT.

The chain has TRBV18 and TRBJ2-1, with 7 bases lining up with TRBD1. The CDR3 consists of 16 residues. Germline assignment: CDR1 KGHSH and CDR2 LQKENI. V lost 3 bases, J lost 9 bases, and 14 bases stayed unmatched. The CDR3 DNA sequence: TGTGCCAGCTCACCTCTCGAGACAGGGTTGGCGGGTGAGCAGTTCTTC. Translating gives CASSPLETGLAGEQFF. The whole variable domain, filled in from reference TRBV18 and TRBJ2-1, reads NAGVMQNPRHLVRRRGQEARLRCSPMKGHSHVYWYRQLPEEGLKFMVYLQKENIIDESGMPKERFSAEFPKEGPSILRIQQVVRGDSAAYFCASSPLETGLAGEQFFGPGTRLTVL.

This clonotype was counted between two and nine times. The V and J genes are TRBV2 and TRBJ1-1; D gene unclear. Deletions cut 0 bases from V and 5 bases from J, with 7 bases between. Germline CDR1 reads SNHLY; CDR2 reads FYNNEI. This CDR3 contains 13 residues. The CDR3 reads CASSEAADTEAFF. The CDR3 region has the DNA TGTGCCAGCAGTGAAGCGGCAGATACTGAAGCTTTCTTT.

This clonotype was counted ten times or more. The chain employs TRBV4-1 and TRBJ1-2; D might be TRBD1 (5 bases). Trimming cost V 1 base and J 4 bases, with 13 bases left between them. Germline assignment: CDR1 MGHRA and CDR2 YSYEKL. The CDR3 consists of 15 residues. The CDR3 loop is CASSQVPGESYGYTF. The CDR3 bases are TGCGCCAGCAGCCAAGTACCGGGGGAGAGCTATGGCTACACCTTC.

This clonotype was counted a few times. V is TRBV20-1 and J is TRBJ1-2; the D gene is possibly TRBD1 (6 bases). Germline V gene data show CDR1 as DFQATT and CDR2 as SNEGSKA (reference sequence). CDR3 length: 12 residues. The V end was cut by 5 bases, the J end by 5 bases, with 12 bases between. The CDR3 DNA follows: TGCAGTGCTCAAAGGGGGGCTTATGGCTACACCTTC. Translation: CSAQRGAYGYTF.

The CDR3, as DNA: TGCAGTGCTAGTGAACACGCGAACACCGGGGAGCTGTTTTTT. This translates into CSASEHANTGELFF. V and J are TRBV20-1 and TRBJ2-2, with D unresolved. Trimming shortened V by 3 bases and J by 0 bases, and 8 bases separated the two germline ends. This CDR3 comprises 14 residues. The germline V gene encodes CDR1 DFQATT and CDR2 SNEGSKA (reference sequence).

This clonotype appeared many times. J is TRBJ2-2 and V is TRBV5-1, with D possibly matching TRBD1 (6 bases). The V end lost 1 base, the J end lost 8 bases, and 15 bases lay between the germline ends. The germline gives CDR1 SGHRS, CDR2 YFSETQ. The CDR3 runs to 15 residues. The CDR3 protein is CASSLSPAGEGELFF. CDR3 nucleotides: TGCGCCAGCAGCTTGTCCCCGGCAGGGGAAGGGGAGCTGTTTTTT.

This clonotype was observed a handful of times. This chain connects TRBV20-1 to TRBJ2-7; the D call may be TRBD1 or TRBD2 (5 bases each). Germline CDR1 DFQATT, CDR2 SNEGSKA (reference sequence). The CDR3 consists of 15 residues. Trimming removed 2 bases from V and 0 bases from J, with 14 bases in between. The CDR3 here is CSARLGAFSSYEQYF. In DNA form, the CDR3 reads TGCAGTGCTAGACTCGGGGCTTTCAGCTCCTACGAGCAGTACTTC.

The gene calls are TRBV18 and TRBJ2-7, with TRBD2 matching over 9 bases. J was trimmed by 0 bases and V by 1 base; bases with no gene match: 4. Germline values: CDR1 KGHSH, CDR2 LQKENI. This CDR3 contains 16 residues. The CDR3 loop is CASSPRSGGHSYEQYF. The CDR3 region has the DNA TGTGCCAGCTCACCACGGAGCGGGGGGCACTCCTACGAGCAGTACTTC.

This clonotype was observed a few times. V and J are TRBV7-2 and TRBJ2-5; 8 positions agree with TRBD2. J gave up 1 base and V 0 bases, and 4 bases lay outside the gene matches. This CDR3 comprises 16 residues. The germline V gene has CDR1 SGHTA and CDR2 FQGNSA. The CDR3 bases are TGTGCCAGCAGCTTAGCAGCGGGAGCCACCCAAGAGACCCAGTACTTC. It translates to CASSLAAGATQETQYF.

This clonotype was observed a few times. The V and J genes are TRBV27 and TRBJ2-1; D perhaps matches TRBD2 (5 bases). The CDR3 loop spans 17 amino acids. V lost 4 bases to trimming and J lost 5 bases, with 21 bases between them. The germline gives CDR1 MNHEY, CDR2 SMNVEV (reference sequence). This CDR3 is CASSSGWRRNNHNEQFF. In nucleotides, the CDR3 is TGTGCCAGCAGTTCCGGTTGGAGGCGCAACAACCACAATGAGCAGTTCTTC.

This clonotype has a count of ten or more. The chain uses TRBV5-1 and TRBJ1-1; 9 positions agree with TRBD1. Germline values: CDR1 SGHRS, CDR2 YFSETQ. The V segment lost 1 base and the J segment 6 bases; nucleotides outside the gene matches: 4. The CDR3 totals 14 residues. CDR3 DNA sequence: TGCGCCAGCAGCTTGTGGACAGGGGAGGCTGAAGCTTTCTTT. Protein: CASSLWTGEAEAFF.

This clonotype was recorded many times. This chain uses TRBV30 with TRBJ1-5, with unresolved D. Germline V gene data show CDR1 as GTSNPN and CDR2 as SVGIG (reference sequence). Trimming shortened V by 2 bases and J by 0 bases, and 20 bases separated the two germline ends. The CDR3 covers 18 residues. The CDR3 reads CAWSKGVRSLISNQPQHF. Here the CDR3 DNA reads TGTGCCTGGAGTAAAGGTGTAAGGTCGTTAATTAGCAATCAGCCCCAGCATTTT.

This clonotype was seen at least ten times. As DNA, the CDR3 is TGTGCCACCAGCAGAGCCACAGGGGTGGTCACCGGGGAGCTGTTTTTT. Its translation: CATSRATGVVTGELFF. The chain combines TRBV15 with TRBJ2-2, with TRBD1 matching over 7 bases. The CDR3 consists of 16 residues. CDR1 and CDR2 (germline): LNHNV, YYDKDF (reference sequence). Germline trimming cut 1 base from V and 4 bases from J; bases unmatched to any gene: 6. Full variable domain (remainder filled in from reference TRBV15 and TRBJ2-2): DAMVIQNPRYQVTQFGKPVTLSCSQTLNHNVMYWYQQKSSQAPKLLFHYYDKDFNNEADTPDNFQSRRPNTSFCFLDIRSPGLGDTAMYLCATSRATGVVTGELFFGEGSRLTVL.

This clonotype turned up a few times. The chain combines TRBV29-1 with TRBJ2-6; D remains unclear. Trimming removed 6 bases at V and 2 bases at J, with 8 bases between. From germline, CDR1 is SQVTM and CDR2 ANQGSEA. This CDR3 comprises 13 residues. The CDR3 is CSVPVPGANVLTF. The CDR3, as DNA: TGCAGCGTACCGGTCCCTGGGGCCAACGTCCTGACTTTC. Variable domain in full (rest from reference TRBV29-1 and TRBJ2-6): SAVISQKPSRDICQRGTSLTIQCQVDSQVTMMFWYRQQPGQSLTLIATANQGSEATYESGFVIDKFPISRPNLTFSTLTVSNMSPEDSSIYLCSVPVPGANVLTFGAGSRLTVL.

This chain connects TRBV20-1 to TRBJ1-1; D is perhaps TRBD1 (6 bases). The germline V gene has CDR1 DFQATT and CDR2 SNEGSKA (reference sequence). The CDR3 extends over 11 amino acids. Trimming pared 1 base from V and 12 bases from J, leaving 12 bases between. CDR3 residues: CSARVPGATFF. The DNA of the CDR3 is TGCAGTGCTAGAGTCCCGGGGGCGACTTTCTTT.